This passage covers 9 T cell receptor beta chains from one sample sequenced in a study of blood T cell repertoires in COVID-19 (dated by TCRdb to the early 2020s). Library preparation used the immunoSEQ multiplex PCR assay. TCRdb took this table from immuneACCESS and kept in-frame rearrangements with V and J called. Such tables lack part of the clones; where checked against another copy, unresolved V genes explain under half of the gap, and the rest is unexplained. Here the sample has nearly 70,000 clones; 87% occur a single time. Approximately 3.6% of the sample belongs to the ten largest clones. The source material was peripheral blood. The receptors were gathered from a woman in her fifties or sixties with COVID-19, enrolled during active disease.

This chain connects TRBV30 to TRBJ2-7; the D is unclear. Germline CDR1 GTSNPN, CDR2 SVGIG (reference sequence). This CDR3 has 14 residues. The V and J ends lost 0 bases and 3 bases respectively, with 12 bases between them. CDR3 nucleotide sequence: TGTGCCTGGAGTGTTTCTACCATGAACTACGAGCAGTACTTC. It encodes CAWSVSTMNYEQYF.

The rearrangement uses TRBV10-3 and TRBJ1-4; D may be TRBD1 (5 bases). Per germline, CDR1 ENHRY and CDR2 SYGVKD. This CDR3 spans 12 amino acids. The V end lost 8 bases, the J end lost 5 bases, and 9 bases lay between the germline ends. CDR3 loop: CAISRGNEKLFF. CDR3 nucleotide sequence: TGTGCCATCTCGCGGGGGAATGAAAAACTGTTTTTT.

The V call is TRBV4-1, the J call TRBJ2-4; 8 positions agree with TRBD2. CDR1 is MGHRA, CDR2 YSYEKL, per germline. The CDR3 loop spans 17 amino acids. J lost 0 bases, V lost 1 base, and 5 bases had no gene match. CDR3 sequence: CASSQGGTRGAKNIQYF. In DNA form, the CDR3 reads TGCGCCAGCAGCCAAGGGGGGACTAGAGGAGCCAAAAACATTCAGTACTTC.

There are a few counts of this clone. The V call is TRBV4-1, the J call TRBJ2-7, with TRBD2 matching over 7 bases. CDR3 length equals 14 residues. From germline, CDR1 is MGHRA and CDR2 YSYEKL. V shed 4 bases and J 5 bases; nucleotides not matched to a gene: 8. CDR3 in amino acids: CASSPPGGLDEQYF. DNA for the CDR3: TGCGCCAGCAGCCCACCGGGAGGACTGGACGAGCAGTACTTC.

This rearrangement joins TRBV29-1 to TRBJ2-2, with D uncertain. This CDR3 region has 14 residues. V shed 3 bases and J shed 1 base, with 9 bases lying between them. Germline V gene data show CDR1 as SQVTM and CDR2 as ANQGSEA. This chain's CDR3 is CSVEPLVNTGELFF. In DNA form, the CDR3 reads TGCAGCGTTGAGCCCCTAGTGAACACCGGGGAGCTGTTTTTT.

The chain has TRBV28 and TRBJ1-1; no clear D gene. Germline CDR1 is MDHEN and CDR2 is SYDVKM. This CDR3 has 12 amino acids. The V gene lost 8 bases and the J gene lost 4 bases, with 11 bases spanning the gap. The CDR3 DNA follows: TGTGCCAGCGGGCGGGTGACCACTGAAGCTTTCTTT. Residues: CASGRVTTEAFF.

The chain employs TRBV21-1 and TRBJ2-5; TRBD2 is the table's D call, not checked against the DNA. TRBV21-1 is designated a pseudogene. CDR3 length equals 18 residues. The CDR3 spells CASSHRLAGAMGSETQYF. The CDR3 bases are TGTGCCAGCAGCCATAGACTAGCGGGAGCAATGGGTTCGGAGACCCAGTACTTC.

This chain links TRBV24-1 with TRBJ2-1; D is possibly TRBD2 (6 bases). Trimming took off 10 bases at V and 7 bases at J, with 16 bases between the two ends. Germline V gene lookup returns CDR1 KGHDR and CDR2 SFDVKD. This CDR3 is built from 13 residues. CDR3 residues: CATGNNRGNEQFF. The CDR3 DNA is TGTGCCACGGGCAACAACCGGGGGAATGAGCAGTTCTTC.

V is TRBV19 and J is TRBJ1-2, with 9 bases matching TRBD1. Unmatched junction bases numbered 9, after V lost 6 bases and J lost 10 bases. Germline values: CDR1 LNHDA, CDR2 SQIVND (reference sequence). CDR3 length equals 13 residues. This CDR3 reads CASRPGTGRSYTF. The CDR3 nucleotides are TGTGCCAGTAGACCGGGGACAGGGCGATCCTACACCTTC. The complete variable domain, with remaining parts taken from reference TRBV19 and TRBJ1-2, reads DGGITQSPKYLFRKEGQNVTLSCEQNLNHDAMYWYRQDPGQGLRLIYYSQIVNDFQKGDIAEGYSVSREKKESFPLTVTSAQKNPTAFYLCASRPGTGRSYTFGSGTRLTVV.